This T cell receptor beta chain emerged from a study of post-analysis software for immune sequencing data. This clonotype has only a few counts. Antigen unknown. cDNA libraries for TCR beta contained unique molecular identifiers. T cells numbering roughly 1 to 10 million gave rise to 500,000 or so cDNA molecules. Each CDR3 protein is one row after TCRdb ran MiXCR on the PCR reads. The repertoire holds about 460,000 distinct CDR3 sequences, with around 40% as singletons. Findings of the study overall: Comparison of patients with controls showed 5 or 6 TRBV segments more frequent in patients, TRBV5-6, TRBV5-1 and TRBV20-1 among them.

The CDR3 contains 17 residues. With 0 bases removed from V and 8 bases from J, the gap between germline ends came to 21 bases. CDR1 is SGHRS, CDR2 YFSETQ, per germline. The chain couples TRBV5-1 to TRBJ2-1; the D gene is possibly TRBD2 (5 bases). This TCR came from a girl aged 10 to 17 with multiple sclerosis. Sequences were obtained from blood. The CDR3 DNA follows: TGCGCCAGCAGCTTGGTTGGACTGGCAGGAGTTGTCGATGAGCAGTTCTTC. Its protein is CASSLVGLAGVVDEQFF.